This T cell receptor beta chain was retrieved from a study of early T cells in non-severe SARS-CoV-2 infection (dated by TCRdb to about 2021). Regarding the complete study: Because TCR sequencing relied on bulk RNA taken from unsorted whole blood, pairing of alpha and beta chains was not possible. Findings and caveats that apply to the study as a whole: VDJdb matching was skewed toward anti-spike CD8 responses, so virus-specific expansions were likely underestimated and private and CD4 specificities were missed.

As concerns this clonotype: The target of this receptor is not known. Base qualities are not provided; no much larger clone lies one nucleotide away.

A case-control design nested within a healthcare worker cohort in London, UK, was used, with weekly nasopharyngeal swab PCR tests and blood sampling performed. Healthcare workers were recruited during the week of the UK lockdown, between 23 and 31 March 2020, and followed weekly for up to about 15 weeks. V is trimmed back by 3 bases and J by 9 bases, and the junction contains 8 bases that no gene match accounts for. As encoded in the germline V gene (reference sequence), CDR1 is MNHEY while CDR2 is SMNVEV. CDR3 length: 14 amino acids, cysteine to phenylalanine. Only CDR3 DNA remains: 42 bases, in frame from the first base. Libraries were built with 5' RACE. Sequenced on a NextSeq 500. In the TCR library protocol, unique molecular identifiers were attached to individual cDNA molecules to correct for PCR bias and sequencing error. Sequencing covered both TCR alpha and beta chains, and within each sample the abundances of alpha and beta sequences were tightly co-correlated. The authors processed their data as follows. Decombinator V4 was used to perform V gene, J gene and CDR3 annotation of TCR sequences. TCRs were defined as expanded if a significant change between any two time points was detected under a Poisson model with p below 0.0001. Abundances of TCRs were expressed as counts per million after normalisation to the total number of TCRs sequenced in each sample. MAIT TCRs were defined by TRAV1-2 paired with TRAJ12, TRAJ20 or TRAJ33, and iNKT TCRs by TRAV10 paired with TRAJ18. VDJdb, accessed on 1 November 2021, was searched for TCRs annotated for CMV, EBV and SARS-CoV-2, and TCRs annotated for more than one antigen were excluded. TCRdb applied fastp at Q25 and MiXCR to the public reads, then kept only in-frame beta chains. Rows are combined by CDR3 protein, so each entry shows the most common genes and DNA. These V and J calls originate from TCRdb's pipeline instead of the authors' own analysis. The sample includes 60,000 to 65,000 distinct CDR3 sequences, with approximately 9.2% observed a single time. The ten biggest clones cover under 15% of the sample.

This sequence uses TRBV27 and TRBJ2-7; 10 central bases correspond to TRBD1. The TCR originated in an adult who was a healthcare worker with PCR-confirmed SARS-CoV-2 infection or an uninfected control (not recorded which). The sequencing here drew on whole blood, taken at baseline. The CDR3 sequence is CASSLGTGVTGQYF. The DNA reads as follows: TGTGCCAGCAGTTTGGGGACAGGGGTTACGGGGCAGTACTTC.